The 29 T cell receptor beta chains below come from one sample, sequenced in a study of blood T cell repertoires in COVID-19. The repertoire was sequenced with immunoSEQ multiplex PCR; TCRdb's copy has only in-frame clones and lacks some. The table includes approximately 46,000 clones, 82% detected once. The sequenced material came from peripheral blood. All receptors derive from an older woman with acute or convalescent COVID-19.

The chain uses TRBV6-5 and TRBJ1-2; TRBD1 might be the D (5 bases). V lost 8 bases, J lost 7 bases, and 14 bases lay in between. Germline CDR1 reads MNHEY; CDR2 reads SVGAGI. The length of the CDR3 is 12 residues. The CDR3: CASLPTGGGYTF. The CDR3, as DNA: TGTGCCAGCCTTCCCACGGGGGGTGGCTACACCTTC.

This chain uses TRBV7-8 with TRBJ2-1, with 11 bases aligning to TRBD2. CDR1 and CDR2 (germline): SGHVS, FQNEAQ. V gave up 5 bases and J gave up 10 bases; unmatched junction bases: 16. The CDR3 length is 17 residues. DNA for the CDR3: TGTGCCAGCAGCCGAGGACAGGGCCTAGCGGGGGGTCGCGAGCAGTTCTTC. Amino acids: CASSRGQGLAGGREQFF.

The chain employs TRBV27 and TRBJ1-6; D is ambiguous. The V end was cut by 8 bases, the J end by 5 bases, with 10 bases between. The CDR3 sequence is 13 residues long. The germline V gene encodes CDR1 MNHEY and CDR2 SMNVEV (reference sequence). Written as DNA, the CDR3 is TGTGCCAGCGCGGAGGTGAATAATTCACCCCTCCACTTT. Protein sequence: CASAEVNNSPLHF.

This chain links TRBV9 with TRBJ2-3; perhaps TRBD1 as D (7 bases). Germline values: CDR1 SGDLS, CDR2 YYNGEE. The CDR3 is 15 amino acids. With 7 bases removed from V and 2 bases from J, the gap between germline ends came to 17 bases. CDR3 DNA sequence: TGTGCCAGCGGTCGGGGAGGACAGGCCACAGATACGCAGTATTTT. Translated: CASGRGGQATDTQYF.

In its sample, this clone was seen once. The chain is built from TRBV19 and TRBJ1-1; 7 positions agree with TRBD1. The germline CDR1 and CDR2 sequences are LNHDA and SQIVND (reference sequence). The J segment lost 4 bases and the V segment lost 1 base, leaving 12 bases of the junction unmatched. The CDR3 loop spans 17 amino acids. In DNA form, the CDR3 reads TGTGCCAGTAGTATAGGTAAAGGGGGCGCTTCGGGCACTGAAGCTTTCTTT. Translated, it gives CASSIGKGGASGTEAFF.

The chain carries TRBV10-2 and TRBJ1-4, with 10 positions matching TRBD1. After removal of 6 bases from V and 8 bases from J, the junction contained 12 bases not matched to a gene. Per the germline V gene, CDR1 is WSHSY and CDR2 is SAAADI. The CDR3 is 16 amino acids. CDR3 sequence: CASSPIGQGEREKLFF. The CDR3 DNA is TGCGCCAGCAGCCCTATTGGACAGGGGGAGAGGGAAAAACTGTTTTTT.

This clone occurred a few times. V usage is TRBV7-7 and J usage is TRBJ2-7; perhaps TRBD2 as D (5 bases). Trimming cost V 5 bases and J 2 bases, with 16 bases left between them. This CDR3 spans 15 amino acids. The V gene's germline CDR1 is SSHAT and CDR2 FNYEAQ (reference sequence). The CDR3 sequence: CASSLGAGPTYEQYF. The CDR3 nucleotides read TGTGCCAGCAGCCTCGGCGCGGGCCCTACCTACGAGCAGTACTTC.

This chain joins TRBV7-3 and TRBJ2-3; D is undetermined. CDR3 length: 13 amino acids. Germline V gene lookup returns CDR1 SGHTA and CDR2 FQGTGA. Trimming shortened V by 5 bases and J by 10 bases, and 16 bases separated the two germline ends. Here the CDR3 DNA reads TGTGCCAGCAGCAAAATGCCGGGTAGTCCGCAGTATTTT. This encodes CASSKMPGSPQYF.

The chain uses TRBV28 and TRBJ1-2, with 8 positions matching TRBD1. Looked up from germline, CDR1 is MDHEN and CDR2 is SYDVKM. V shed 7 bases, J shed 8 bases, and the junction held 15 bases outside the gene matches. The CDR3 length is 15 residues. The CDR3 nucleotides are TGTGCCAGCACCAGTTCGAGTACAGGGGGGTGGGGCTACACCTTC. It encodes CASTSSSTGGWGYTF.

The rearrangement joins TRBV28 to TRBJ1-1, with a weak D call TRBD1 (6 bases). This CDR3 is 15 amino acids long. The V and J ends lost 6 bases and 1 base respectively, with 15 bases between them. CDR1 and CDR2 (germline): MDHEN, SYDVKM. CDR3 DNA sequence: TGTGCCAGCAGGGTGCTAGGGGGGGAGAACACTGAAGCTTTCTTT. This translates into CASRVLGGENTEAFF. Based on the CDR3 plus reference TRBV28 and TRBJ1-1, the full variable domain is DVKVTQSSRYLVKRTGEKVFLECVQDMDHENMFWYRQDPGLGLRLIYFSYDVKMKEKGDIPEGYSVSREKKERFSLILESASTNQTSMYLCASRVLGGENTEAFFGQGTRLTVV.

V gene TRBV5-1 combines with J gene TRBJ1-4; D unresolved. This CDR3 spans 14 amino acids. Trimming cost V 0 bases and J 5 bases, with 8 bases left between them. From germline, CDR1 is SGHRS and CDR2 YFSETQ. The chain's CDR3 is CASSLEQTNEKLFF. DNA of the CDR3: TGCGCCAGCAGCTTGGAACAGACAAATGAAAAACTGTTTTTT.

The chain has TRBV11-2 and TRBJ1-1, with TRBD1 identical over 8 bases. The CDR3 is 13 amino acids. With V trimmed by 3 bases and J by 6 bases, 3 bases remained unmatched. Germline V gives CDR1 SGHAT, CDR2 FQNNGV. The CDR3 region is CASSFYRGAEAFF. As DNA, the CDR3 is TGTGCCAGCAGCTTTTACAGGGGGGCTGAAGCTTTCTTT.

This CDR3 is CATSPQGFGELFF. The CDR3 nucleotides are TGTGCCACCAGTCCACAGGGTTTCGGGGAGCTGTTTTTT. The V call is TRBV24-1, the J call TRBJ2-2, with D possibly TRBD1 on 6 matching bases. In germline, CDR1 is KGHDR, CDR2 SFDVKD. The CDR3 extends over 13 amino acids. V was cut by 6 bases and J by 7 bases, with 11 bases left in between.

The chain joins TRBV7-6 to TRBJ2-7, with 8 nucleotides matching TRBD2. Germline CDR1 SGHVS, CDR2 FNYEAQ. The ends lost 1 base at V and 1 base at J; junction bases unmatched: 6. This CDR3 is built from 16 residues. Written as DNA, the CDR3 is TGTGCCAGCAGCTTAGAAGCGGGAGCCGTATCCTACGAGCAGTACTTC. Its translation: CASSLEAGAVSYEQYF. Drawing the rest from reference TRBV7-6 and TRBJ2-7, the complete variable domain is GAGVSQSPRYKVTKRGQDVALRCDPISGHVSLYWYRQALGQGPEFLTYFNYEAQQDKSGLPNDRFSAERPEGSISTLTIQRTEQRDSAMYRCASSLEAGAVSYEQYFGPGTRLTVT.

This chain joins TRBV30 and TRBJ1-2; D is possibly TRBD1 (6 bases). CDR1 is GTSNPN, CDR2 SVGIG, per germline (reference sequence). This CDR3 has 15 residues. Trimming took 3 bases from V and 2 from J, leaving 16 bases between them. The CDR3 region has the DNA TGTGCCTGGAGACCCGGAGGGGGGGGGAACTATGGCTACACCTTC. Translating gives CAWRPGGGGNYGYTF.

The rearrangement links TRBV7-9 to TRBJ1-5, with D possibly being TRBD1 (6 bases). The length of the CDR3 is 16 residues. V dropped 5 bases and J dropped 0 bases, with 14 bases sitting between them. Germline loops: CDR1 SEHNR, CDR2 FQNEAQ (reference sequence). The DNA for the CDR3 is TGTGCCAGCAGCCCTGGGGGAGGGGGTAGCAATCAGCCCCAGCATTTT. It codes for CASSPGGGGSNQPQHF.

The chain has TRBV29-1 and TRBJ1-2, with a tentative D call TRBD1 (5 bases). CDR1 and CDR2 from the germline V gene are SQVTM and ANQGSEA. This CDR3 is 15 amino acids long. Trimming removed 3 bases from V and 7 bases from J, with 21 bases in between. CDR3: CSVDGGGVVSSGYTF. CDR3 sequence (DNA): TGCAGCGTTGACGGGGGAGGGGTAGTGAGTTCTGGCTACACCTTC. Complete variable domain (other parts from reference TRBV29-1 and TRBJ1-2): SAVISQKPSRDICQRGTSLTIQCQVDSQVTMMFWYRQQPGQSLTLIATANQGSEATYESGFVIDKFPISRPNLTFSTLTVSNMSPEDSSIYLCSVDGGGVVSSGYTFGSGTRLTVV.

A few counts support this clone. The chain uses TRBV5-1 and TRBJ2-1; 10 bases agree with TRBD2. Trimming at V came to 4 bases and at J to 4 bases, leaving 5 bases not matched to a gene. CDR1 and CDR2 from the germline V gene are SGHRS and YFSETQ. This CDR3 spans 15 amino acids. DNA of the CDR3: TGCGCCAGCAGCCCGACTAGCGGGCCATACAATGAGCAGTTCTTC. Translation: CASSPTSGPYNEQFF. Full variable domain (outside the CDR3, taken from reference TRBV5-1 and TRBJ2-1): KAGVTQTPRYLIKTRGQQVTLSCSPISGHRSVSWYQQTPGQGLQFLFEYFSETQRNKGNFPGRFSGRQFSNSRSEMNVSTLELGDSALYLCASSPTSGPYNEQFFGPGTRLTVL.

The chain has TRBV9 and TRBJ2-2; 7 bases are shared with TRBD1. Germline V gene sequence: CDR1 SGDLS, CDR2 YYNGEE. V lost 3 bases, J lost 5 bases, and 7 bases stayed unmatched. CDR3 length: 15 amino acids. CDR3 DNA: TGTGCCAGCAGCGAGAGGACAGGCGGGACCGGGGAGCTGTTTTTT. Translated, it gives CASSERTGGTGELFF.

The V call is TRBV19, the J call TRBJ2-1; D is possibly TRBD1 (5 bases). CDR3 length: 16 amino acids. CDR1 LNHDA and CDR2 SQIVND come from the germline V gene (reference sequence). Trimming removed 0 bases at V and 0 bases at J, with 9 bases between. The CDR3 nucleotides are TGTGCCAGTAGTATAGAAGGGGCTAGCTCCTACAATGAGCAGTTCTTC. Translated, it gives CASSIEGASSYNEQFF. Looking up the rest from reference TRBV19 and TRBJ2-1 gives the full variable domain: DGGITQSPKYLFRKEGQNVTLSCEQNLNHDAMYWYRQDPGQGLRLIYYSQIVNDFQKGDIAEGYSVSREKKESFPLTVTSAQKNPTAFYLCASSIEGASSYNEQFFGPGTRLTVL.

This chain joins TRBV5-4 and TRBJ2-7; 12 nucleotides align to TRBD2. CDR3 length equals 14 residues. J was trimmed by 4 bases and V by 5 bases; bases with no gene match: 4. Germline lookup yields CDR1 SGHNT and CDR2 YYREEE (reference sequence). Written as DNA, the CDR3 is TGTGCCAGCAGTACTAGCGGGAGGTGGTACGAGCAGTACTTC. It translates to CASSTSGRWYEQYF. The full variable domain, with the rest looked up from reference TRBV5-4 and TRBJ2-7, is ETGVTQSPTHLIKTRGQQVTLRCSSQSGHNTVSWYQQALGQGPQFIFQYYREEENGRGNFPPRFSGLQFPNYSSELNVNALELDDSALYLCASSTSGRWYEQYFGPGTRLTVT.

The V and J genes are TRBV18 and TRBJ1-1; 8 bases agree with TRBD1. The germline V gene has CDR1 KGHSH and CDR2 LQKENI. The trim removed 5 bases at V and 0 bases at J, leaving 8 bases unmatched. The length of the CDR3 is 16 residues. CDR3 nucleotide sequence: TGTGCCAGCTCAGTACGGACAGGGACCATGAACACTGAAGCTTTCTTT. It specifies CASSVRTGTMNTEAFF.

V is TRBV30 and J is TRBJ1-1; TRBD1 is a possible D gene (6 bases). V lost 3 bases to trimming and J lost 6 bases, with 8 bases between them. The CDR3 has 11 amino acids. Germline V gene lookup returns CDR1 GTSNPN and CDR2 SVGIG (reference sequence). CDR3 residues: CAWRTGSEAFF. The CDR3 DNA sequence: TGTGCCTGGAGAACAGGGTCTGAAGCTTTCTTT. Full variable domain (missing parts from reference TRBV30 and TRBJ1-1): SQTIHQWPATLVQPVGSPLSLECTVEGTSNPNLYWYRQAAGRGLQLLFYSVGIGQISSEVPQNLSASRPQDRQFILSSKKLLLSDSGFYLCAWRTGSEAFFGQGTRLTVV.

This chain uses TRBV19 with TRBJ1-4; TRBD1 aligns across 7 bases. CDR3 size: 14 residues. The junction had 6 bases not matched to a gene; V was cut back by 3 bases and J by 8 bases. CDR1 and CDR2 from the germline V gene are LNHDA and SQIVND (reference sequence). The CDR3 DNA follows: TGTGCCAGTAGTATCCGGACAGGTAGCGAAAAACTGTTTTTT. This translates into CASSIRTGSEKLFF.

The V gene is TRBV7-9, the J gene TRBJ1-1, with 11 positions matching TRBD1. Germline CDR1 SEHNR, CDR2 FQNEAQ (reference sequence). V shed 4 bases, J shed 10 bases, and the junction held 8 bases outside the gene matches. This CDR3 comprises 14 residues. The CDR3 sequence: CASSSPGQGAVAFF. The CDR3, as DNA: TGTGCCAGCAGCTCCCCCGGACAGGGGGCTGTAGCTTTCTTT.

This clone was observed a handful of times. The rearrangement joins TRBV3-1 (or the pseudogene TRBV3-2) to TRBJ2-7; 7 nucleotides agree with TRBD2. This CDR3 has 14 residues. V was pared by 1 base and J by 4 bases, with 4 bases of the junction left unmatched. Germline assignment: CDR1 LGHDT and CDR2 YNNKEL (reference sequence). DNA for the CDR3: TGTGCCAGCAGCCAAGGGACTAGAACATACGAGCAGTACTTC. This codes for CASSQGTRTYEQYF.

This clone occurred once. The chain carries TRBV11-1 and TRBJ2-1; 8 bases match TRBD1. Germline-derived CDR1 and CDR2 are SGHAT and FQDESV (reference sequence). The CDR3 runs 16 residues. The V gene end was trimmed by 1 base and the J gene end by 6 bases; junction bases not matched to a gene: 8. In DNA, the CDR3 is TGTGCCAGCAGCTTAGGGATTCGTCAGGGGGCCAATGAGCAGTTCTTC. It is translated as CASSLGIRQGANEQFF.

This clone was counted a single time. This chain connects TRBV5-5 to TRBJ1-1; a possible D gene is TRBD1 (5 bases). The CDR3 is made up of 16 amino acids. The germline gives CDR1 SGHKS, CDR2 YYEKEE (reference sequence). Trimming shortened V by 4 bases and J by 1 base, and 17 bases separated the two germline ends. The CDR3, as DNA: TGTGCCAGCAGCCGGGGCGGGGCCCGGGCGAACACTGAAGCTTTCTTT. Translating gives CASSRGGARANTEAFF. Based on the CDR3 plus reference TRBV5-5 and TRBJ1-1, the full variable domain is DAGVTQSPTHLIKTRGQQVTLRCSPISGHKSVSWYQQVLGQGPQFIFQYYEKEERGRGNFPDRFSARQFPNYSSELNVNALLLGDSALYLCASSRGGARANTEAFFGQGTRLTVV.

The CDR3 reads CASSDRVVFVYF. In nucleotides, the CDR3 is TGTGCCAGCAGCGACAGGGTGGTCTTTGTGTACTTC. This rearrangement joins TRBV28 to TRBJ2-7, with 7 nucleotides matching TRBD1. The CDR3 runs 12 residues. The V and J ends lost 6 bases and 12 bases, in that order; junction bases with no gene match: 11. Germline-derived CDR1 and CDR2 are MDHEN and SYDVKM.